This TCR beta chain was found in a study of shared clonotypes between healthy human individuals. Study-wide results and caveats: Collection of samples was limited to blood; tissue repertoires likely differ.

On this clone itself: Its antigen is unidentified.

Some clones are missing from TCRdb's copy, which holds only in-frame ones; the method was immunoSEQ multiplex PCR. The table shows some 200,000 clones, with 50% to 80% occurring only once. CDR1 and CDR2 (germline): SGHRS, YFSETQ. With 4 bases clipped from V and 0 bases from J, the junction kept 5 bases outside the gene matches. The CDR3 runs to 15 residues. Material for sequencing was memory CD4+ T cells sorted from blood. Sample subset: CD45RA-negative fraction. This TCR was sampled from a man aged 25-40 years in good health. The chain couples TRBV5-1 to TRBJ2-3; TRBD2 agrees at 7 bases. CDR3 sequence reads: CASSIASGSTDTQYF. DNA of the CDR3: TGCGCCAGCAGCATCGCTAGCGGAAGCACAGATACGCAGTATTTT.